This T cell receptor (beta chain) derives from a study of neoadjuvant anti-PD-1 for oral cavity cancer. Time point in this sample: after neoadjuvant nivolumab, at surgical resection. Analysis of PBMCs was direct, with no culture step. This CDR3 has 16 residues. TCRdb keeps only in-frame clones here, not all; method: immunoSEQ multiplex PCR. The sample holds 33,000 or so clones, just under 80% seen once. The sequence came from a person between 40 and 85 years old with oral cavity squamous cell carcinoma. The rearrangement links TRBV21-1 to TRBJ1-1. TRBV21-1 is a pseudogene segment. The sequencing used PBMCs, collected after nivolumab (anti-PD-1) treatment. The chain's CDR3 is CASSFRRAGGDTEAFF. The DNA for the CDR3 is TGTGCCAGCAGCTTCCGCAGGGCAGGGGGGGACACTGAAGCTTTCTTT.